The clone carrying this T cell receptor beta chain was counted a few times. Antigen unknown. With constant-segment primers, 5'RACE yielded cDNA libraries of TCR alpha and TCR beta that carried sample barcodes and UMIs. TCRdb itself ran the 5' RACE reads through MiXCR, one entry per CDR3 protein. The data hold about half a million distinct CDR3 sequences, with over 15% observed a single time. This record comes from a study of T-cell memory formation after mild COVID-19. Study-wide background: Largely donor-specific TCR clusters were found. Study-level points and caveats: Some clones that responded turned up in pre-infection memory, which suggests that cross-reactive memory joined in.

The sample consisted of PBMCs or a T cell subset sorted from them (not recorded which). The TCR sequence derives from an adult woman who had mild COVID-19 (a few samples of this study predate the infection). Cell type and time point are not known.

The CDR3 protein is CASSSRGSGLDTQYF. The CDR3 region has the DNA TGCGCCAGCAGCTCCAGGGGATCAGGGTTGGATACGCAGTATTTT. The chain joins TRBV5-1 to TRBJ2-3, with D perhaps TRBD1 (6 bases). V lost 3 bases, J lost 6 bases, and 17 bases lay in between. Germline V lookup: CDR1 SGHRS, CDR2 YFSETQ. The CDR3 is 15 residues long.